This T cell receptor (beta chain) stems from a study of T cell responses to AZD1222 COVID-19 vaccine. Turning to the study itself: The analysis combined second doses at about 4 or about 12 weeks.

This clone was recorded only once. The antigen remains unidentified. The table came from immunoSEQ multiplex PCR; TCRdb's copy has only in-frame clones and leaves some out. Of over 100,000 clones in the sample, approximately 88% were seen once. Regarding the study as a whole: The donor cohort was predominantly white British with a female majority, and clonal diversity may have been underestimated. At baseline, just 6 or 7 AZD1222 recipients tested seropositive.

V dropped 1 base and J dropped 9; count of bases not matched to a gene: 5. This CDR3 is 14 amino acids long. CDR1 LGHNA and CDR2 YSLEER come from the germline V gene. The chain couples TRBV4-3 to TRBJ2-1, with 8 nucleotides matching TRBD2. This clonotype was obtained from an adult in good health. Source: peripheral blood, taken on day 0 of AZD1222 vaccination. CDR3 sequence: CASSQGTGLGEQFF. The CDR3 bases are TGCGCCAGCAGCCAAGGCACGGGACTAGGTGAGCAGTTCTTC.